What follows are 25 T cell receptor beta chains derived from one specimen sequenced in a study of cytomegalovirus exposure and HLA in healthy donors. Both 60 Vbeta primers and 13 Jbeta primers went into the PCR. TCRdb keeps only in-frame clones here, not all; method: immunoSEQ multiplex PCR. The profile shows under 200,000 clones, approximately 78% of them singletons. Input material: PBMCs. The receptors here all came from a woman aged 18-30 years in good health and CMV-seronegative.

The CDR3, as DNA: TGTGCCAGCAGTTTGGGACTGGGGGGGGATACGCAGTATTTT. It encodes CASSLGLGGDTQYF. The chain recombines TRBV27 with TRBJ2-3, with TRBD2 matching over 7 bases. The germline V gene has CDR1 MNHEY and CDR2 SMNVEV (reference sequence). The CDR3 is 14 amino acids. V lost 3 bases and J lost 6; bases outside the gene matches: 6.

The chain uses TRBV4-2 and TRBJ1-1; D unresolved. Germline lookup yields CDR1 LGHNA and CDR2 YNFKEQ. The CDR3 sequence is 14 residues long. Trimming cost V 5 bases and J 0 bases, with 10 bases left between them. DNA for the CDR3: TGTGCCAGCAGCTTGGTTGGAGTGAACACTGAAGCTTTCTTT. Amino acid sequence: CASSLVGVNTEAFF.

This clone has only a few counts. V and J are TRBV27 and TRBJ2-5, with TRBD2 identical over 7 bases. Germline values: CDR1 MNHEY, CDR2 SMNVEV (reference sequence). V dropped 9 bases and J dropped 5; count of bases not matched to a gene: 3. The CDR3 sequence is 11 residues long. In DNA, the CDR3 is TGTGCCAGTTGGGGGGGGGAGACCCAGTACTTC. As protein: CASWGGETQYF.

This chain links TRBV18 with TRBJ2-5, with D tentatively TRBD1 (6 bases). The CDR3 extends over 15 amino acids. The germline V gene encodes CDR1 KGHSH and CDR2 LQKENI. V shed 6 bases and J shed 5 bases, with 19 bases lying between them. The CDR3 DNA follows: TGTGCCAGCTCTTCGTGGGTCAGGGGTCGGGAGACCCAGTACTTC. This sequence encodes CASSSWVRGRETQYF.

The chain carries TRBV30 and TRBJ1-1, with 11 bases identical to TRBD1. Losses at the gene ends were 4 bases for V and 3 bases for J; bases not matched to a gene: 7. The CDR3 has 15 amino acids. In germline, CDR1 is GTSNPN, CDR2 SVGIG (reference sequence). In DNA form, the CDR3 reads TGTGCCTGGACAAGGACAGGGGGCATAGACACTGAAGCTTTCTTT. Its protein product is CAWTRTGGIDTEAFF.

J is TRBJ1-1 and V is TRBV19; D uncertain. Germline CDR1 LNHDA, CDR2 SQIVND (reference sequence). V was clipped by 2 bases and J by 7 bases, with 11 bases between them. This CDR3 is built from 13 residues. CDR3 sequence (DNA): TGTGCCAGTAGTATAAGACAAGCCGGTGAAGCTTTCTTT. Protein sequence: CASSIRQAGEAFF.

The chain joins TRBV9 to TRBJ2-1; D call uncertain. The germline gives CDR1 SGDLS, CDR2 YYNGEE. V was clipped by 0 bases and J by 8 bases, with 12 bases between them. This CDR3 is 14 amino acids long. The CDR3 DNA reads as TGTGCCAGCAGCGTAGCTCGGCCAAGCGATGAGCAGTTCTTC. As protein: CASSVARPSDEQFF. Drawing the rest from reference TRBV9 and TRBJ2-1, the complete variable domain is DSGVTQTPKHLITATGQRVTLRCSPRSGDLSVYWYQQSLDQGLQFLIQYYNGEERAKGNILERFSAQQFPDLHSELNLSSLELGDSALYFCASSVARPSDEQFFGPGTRLTVL.

V and J are TRBV27 and TRBJ2-7, with D possibly being TRBD1 (5 bases). Trimming shortened V by 6 bases and J by 0 bases, and 12 bases separated the two germline ends. The CDR3 runs 14 residues. Germline V lookup: CDR1 MNHEY, CDR2 SMNVEV (reference sequence). The CDR3 region is CASSRQLTSYEQYF. CDR3 DNA: TGTGCCAGCAGCCGACAGCTAACCTCCTACGAGCAGTACTTC.

The chain couples TRBV6-1 to TRBJ1-6; the D is unclear. V dropped 3 bases and J dropped 3 bases, with 3 bases sitting between them. This CDR3 spans 13 amino acids. Looked up from germline, CDR1 is MNHNS and CDR2 is SASEGT. The CDR3 loop is CASSDNYNSPLHF. The CDR3, as DNA: TGTGCCAGCAGTGACAACTATAATTCACCCCTCCACTTT.

This clone has more than one count but fewer than ten. The chain combines TRBV6-6 with TRBJ1-1; 8 bases agree with TRBD1. From germline, CDR1 is MNHNY and CDR2 SVGAGI (reference sequence). V lost 7 bases to trimming and J lost 11 bases; unmatched junction nucleotides: 6. The CDR3 has 11 amino acids. The CDR3 loop reads CASTSTGAAFF. The CDR3 DNA follows: TGTGCCAGCACCTCGACAGGGGCCGCTTTCTTT.

The chain combines TRBV6-1 with TRBJ1-2; no clear D gene. V lost 5 bases to trimming and J lost 4 bases, with 11 bases between them. The germline CDR1 and CDR2 sequences are MNHNS and SASEGT. This CDR3 is built from 13 residues. The CDR3 coding sequence is TGTGCCAGCAGTCCTGACGGGATCTATGGCTACACCTTC. Its translation: CASSPDGIYGYTF.

This rearrangement joins TRBV19 to TRBJ2-5, with 10 positions matching TRBD2. Germline CDR1 and CDR2: LNHDA and SQIVND (reference sequence). The CDR3 is 15 residues long. J lost 5 bases, V lost 6 bases, and 9 bases had no gene match. CDR3 sequence (DNA): TGTGCCAGTAGCCCCCTAGCGGGAGCTTCGGAGACCCAGTACTTC. Translated: CASSPLAGASETQYF.

The chain links TRBV4-1 to TRBJ1-1; 7 bases agree with TRBD1. Trimming cost V 5 bases and J 4 bases; bases outside gene matches: 4. Germline values: CDR1 MGHRA, CDR2 YSYEKL. This CDR3 region has 13 residues. In DNA form, the CDR3 reads TGCGCCAGCAGCGGGGACAGACGCACTGAAGCTTTCTTT. Protein: CASSGDRRTEAFF.

This clone was observed a few times. V is TRBV6-1 and J is TRBJ1-2; D not certain. The germline V gene has CDR1 MNHNS and CDR2 SASEGT. The CDR3 extends over 15 amino acids. V was shortened by 2 bases and J by 8 bases, with 18 bases between the two germline ends. The CDR3 nucleotides read TGTGCCAGCAGTGAACCGACGGGGAGAGCATCGGGCTACACCTTC. It specifies CASSEPTGRASGYTF.

A single count supports this clone. The genes are TRBV30 and TRBJ1-5; TRBD1 matches 7 bases. Germline V CDR1 and CDR2: GTSNPN, SVGIG (reference sequence). The CDR3 is made up of 13 amino acids. The V segment lost 2 bases and the J segment 5 bases; nucleotides outside the gene matches: 3. The CDR3 DNA sequence: TGTGCCTGGAGTTTCAGGGGGGATCAGCCCCAGCATTTT. This gives the protein CAWSFRGDQPQHF.

By proportion, this clone is medium-sized. The CDR3 sequence is CASIQDRASYEQYF. CDR3 nucleotide sequence: TGTGCCAGCATCCAGGACAGGGCGTCCTACGAGCAGTACTTC. The J gene is TRBJ2-7, the V gene TRBV2; 8 bases map to TRBD1. The germline V gene has CDR1 SNHLY and CDR2 FYNNEI. The junction had 6 bases not matched to a gene; V was cut back by 7 bases and J by 1 base. The CDR3 sequence is 14 residues long.

The rearrangement uses TRBV6-4 and TRBJ2-1, with 9 bases identical to TRBD2. Trimming removed 2 bases from V and 6 bases from J; junction bases left unmatched: 5. Germline V gene sequence: CDR1 MRHNA, CDR2 SNTAGT. CDR3 length: 15 amino acids. The CDR3 loop is CASSDEVAGVNEQFF. The CDR3, as DNA: TGTGCCAGCAGTGACGAGGTAGCGGGAGTCAATGAGCAGTTCTTC.

The chain couples TRBV6-1 to TRBJ1-2; the match to TRBD1 covers 7 bases. The CDR3 is 15 residues long. The V segment lost 1 base and the J segment 7 bases; nucleotides outside the gene matches: 9. Germline CDR1 MNHNS, CDR2 SASEGT. CDR3 nucleotides: TGTGCCAGCAGTGAAGTTTACGACAGGGCGTCTGGCTACACCTTC. Protein product: CASSEVYDRASGYTF.

This chain uses TRBV7-6 with TRBJ1-4; TRBD1 might be the D (5 bases). The CDR3 length is 19 residues. Germline CDR1 SGHVS, CDR2 FNYEAQ. The ends were cut back, 1 base at V and 3 bases at J, with 21 bases in the middle. In DNA form, the CDR3 reads TGTGCCAGCAGCTTAGGAGTAGGCAGGGCGGGGTTCGCTAATGAAAAACTGTTTTTT. The encoded protein is CASSLGVGRAGFANEKLFF.

This clone was recorded once. The chain couples TRBV11-2 to TRBJ2-1; 9 nucleotides match TRBD1. Trimming cost V 5 bases and J 6 bases; bases outside gene matches: 8. Germline V gene data show CDR1 as SGHAT and CDR2 as FQNNGV. The CDR3 runs to 15 residues. CDR3 sequence (DNA): TGTGCCAGCAGCCAACGGACAGGGGAAGGCAATGAGCAGTTCTTC. Translation: CASSQRTGEGNEQFF.

This chain connects TRBV5-1 to TRBJ2-7; 8 nucleotides match TRBD1. Per germline, CDR1 SGHRS and CDR2 YFSETQ. This CDR3 comprises 17 residues. Trimming removed 1 base from V and 3 bases from J; junction bases left unmatched: 12. DNA for the CDR3: TGCGCCAGCAGCTTGATCCCCCAATCCGGGACAGGCTACGAGCAGTACTTC. Translated, it gives CASSLIPQSGTGYEQYF.

The chain uses TRBV6-5 and TRBJ1-1; D may be TRBD1 (5 bases). CDR3 size: 15 residues. The germline gives CDR1 MNHEY, CDR2 SVGAGI. V lost 6 bases and J lost 0, with 14 bases in between. CDR3 in amino acids: CASSGPGGVNTEAFF. The CDR3 DNA follows: TGTGCCAGCAGCGGACCGGGGGGGGTGAACACTGAAGCTTTCTTT.

The V and J genes are TRBV29-1 and TRBJ2-7, with TRBD2 matching over 9 bases. This CDR3 region has 13 residues. The germline gives CDR1 SQVTM, CDR2 ANQGSEA. V trimming: 3 bases; J trimming: 3 bases; junction bases outside the gene matches: 3. CDR3 protein: CSVEKLAGYEQYF. The CDR3 nucleotides read TGCAGCGTTGAGAAACTAGCGGGCTACGAGCAGTACTTC.

This chain joins TRBV11-2 and TRBJ2-1; 9 bases align to TRBD2. Germline CDR1 reads SGHAT; CDR2 reads FQNNGV. This CDR3 is built from 15 residues. V shed 3 bases, J shed 9 bases, and the junction held 9 bases outside the gene matches. CDR3 sequence (DNA): TGTGCCAGCAGCTTCGTGCCTAGCGGGAACAGTGAGCAGTTCTTC. Protein product: CASSFVPSGNSEQFF.

The chain joins TRBV5-8 to TRBJ2-3; no firm D call. The V gene's germline CDR1 is SGHTS and CDR2 YDEGEE. V lost 4 bases and J 2 bases, leaving 20 bases between the germline ends. The CDR3 contains 17 residues. The CDR3 coding sequence is TGTGCCAGCAGCCTGTCCATGGGCCGCACCTTCACAGATACGCAGTATTTT. Translated, it gives CASSLSMGRTFTDTQYF.